This T cell receptor (beta chain) was found in a study of blood T cell repertoires in COVID-19. The table came from immunoSEQ multiplex PCR; TCRdb's copy has only in-frame clones and leaves some out. This sample has around 280,000 clones, with about 88% found just once. The CDR3 length is 15 residues. Germline V gene lookup returns CDR1 KGHSH and CDR2 LQKENI. The J segment lost 2 bases and the V segment lost 3 bases, leaving 2 bases of the junction unmatched. The V and J genes are TRBV18 and TRBJ2-1; 9 bases are a match to TRBD1. The sequence was obtained from a woman aged 25 to 39 with COVID-19, enrolled during active disease. The sample consisted of peripheral blood. The CDR3 bases are TGTGCCAGCTCACCGGGACAGGGTGCCTACAATGAGCAGTTCTTC. This translates into CASSPGQGAYNEQFF.